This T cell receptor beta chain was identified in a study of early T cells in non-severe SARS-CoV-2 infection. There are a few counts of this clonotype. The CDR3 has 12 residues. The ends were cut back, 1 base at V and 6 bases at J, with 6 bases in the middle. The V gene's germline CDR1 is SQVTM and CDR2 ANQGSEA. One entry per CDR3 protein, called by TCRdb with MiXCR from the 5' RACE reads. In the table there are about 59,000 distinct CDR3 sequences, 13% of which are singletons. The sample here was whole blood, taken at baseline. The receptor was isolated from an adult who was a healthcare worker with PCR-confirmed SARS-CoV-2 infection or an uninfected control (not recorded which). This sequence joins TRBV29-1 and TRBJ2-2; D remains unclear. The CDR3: CSVEGTPGELFF. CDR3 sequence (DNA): TGCAGCGTTGAAGGGACCCCCGGGGAGCTGTTTTTT.